The T cell receptor (beta chain) described here comes from a study of blood T cell repertoires in COVID-19. Study background: Both acute and convalescent COVID-19 samples were obtained from the United States, Italy and Spain. PBMCs, B-cell-depleted T cells, or T cells were the source of the cDNA or gDNA that made up the material.

In the authors' workflow: Reference gene primer amplification gave nucleated cell count estimates. Sequenced by immunoSEQ multiplex PCR; TCRdb stores in-frame clones only, minus some. D and trimming come from the DNA, and the V and J calls and clone size come from that table. Of approximately 31,000 clones in the sample, approximately 85% are singletons; the top ten hold under 9.5%. This clone is judged medium-sized (0.01 to 0.1%). The V end was cut by 4 bases, the J end by 1 base, with 10 bases between. There are 15 residues in the CDR3. The V gene's germline CDR1 is LNHDA and CDR2 SQIVND (reference sequence).

This chain joins TRBV19 and TRBJ1-4, with no clear D. The sample was peripheral blood. The clonotype was recovered from a man older than 75 with active COVID-19. This CDR3 is CASSSRPRTNEKLFF. In DNA form, the CDR3 reads TGTGCCAGTAGTAGTCGGCCTAGAACTAATGAAAAACTGTTTTTT.